A single TCR beta chain is shown here with its context. Its specificity is not known. The sample is drawn from a study of vaccination effects on CD4 cells after COVID-19. Study-level findings and limits: Late in the post-vaccination period, infection-induced and vaccine-induced clones underwent marked clonal contraction.

Viral peptide pool expansion of antigen-specific CD4+ T cells preceded sequencing in the ViraFEST assay. Following a roughly eleven-day culture, CD4+ T cells were purified. The person's infection with SARS-CoV-2, confirmed by PCR, took place between March and December 2020. Fresh IL-2-containing medium replaced half the medium on days 3 and 7. Using immunoSEQ multiplex PCR, the repertoire was profiled, and TCRdb retains in-frame clones only, with some absent. This sample yields about 26,000 clones, of which about 84% are seen a single time; 15% to 20% belongs to the top ten. The CDR3 is 15 residues long. Germline assignment: CDR1 SGHRS and CDR2 YFSETQ. Trimming stripped 4 bases from V and 5 bases from J, with 18 bases between.

This clonotype originated in a human donor who had a prior SARS-CoV-2 infection. Material: CD4+ T cells from PBMCs cultured with HCoV-NL63 spike peptides, obtained before COVID-19 vaccination. The chain uses TRBV5-1 and TRBJ2-5; D may be TRBD1 (6 bases). The CDR3 loop is CASSTQGLGFETQYF. DNA of the CDR3: TGCGCCAGCAGCACACAGGGTTTAGGATTCGAGACCCAGTACTTC. The whole variable domain, filled in from reference TRBV5-1 and TRBJ2-5, reads KAGVTQTPRYLIKTRGQQVTLSCSPISGHRSVSWYQQTPGQGLQFLFEYFSETQRNKGNFPGRFSGRQFSNSRSEMNVSTLELGDSALYLCASSTQGLGFETQYFGPGTRLLVL.